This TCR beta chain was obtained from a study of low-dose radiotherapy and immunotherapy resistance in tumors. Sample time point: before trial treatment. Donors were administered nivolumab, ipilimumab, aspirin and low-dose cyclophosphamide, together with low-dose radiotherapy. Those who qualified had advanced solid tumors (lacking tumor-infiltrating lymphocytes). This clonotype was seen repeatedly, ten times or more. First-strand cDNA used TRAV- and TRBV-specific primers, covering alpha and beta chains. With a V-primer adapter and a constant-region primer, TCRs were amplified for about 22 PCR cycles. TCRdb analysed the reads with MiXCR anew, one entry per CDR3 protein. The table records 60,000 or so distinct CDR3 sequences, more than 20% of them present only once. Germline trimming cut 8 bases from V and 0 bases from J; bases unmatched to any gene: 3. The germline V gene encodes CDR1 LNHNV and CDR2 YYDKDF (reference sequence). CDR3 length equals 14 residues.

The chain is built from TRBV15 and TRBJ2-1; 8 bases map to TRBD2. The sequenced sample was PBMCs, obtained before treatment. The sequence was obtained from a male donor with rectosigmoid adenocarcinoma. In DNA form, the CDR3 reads TGTGCCACCTCCAGCGGGAGCTCCTACAATGAGCAGTTCTTC. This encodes CATSSGSSYNEQFF.